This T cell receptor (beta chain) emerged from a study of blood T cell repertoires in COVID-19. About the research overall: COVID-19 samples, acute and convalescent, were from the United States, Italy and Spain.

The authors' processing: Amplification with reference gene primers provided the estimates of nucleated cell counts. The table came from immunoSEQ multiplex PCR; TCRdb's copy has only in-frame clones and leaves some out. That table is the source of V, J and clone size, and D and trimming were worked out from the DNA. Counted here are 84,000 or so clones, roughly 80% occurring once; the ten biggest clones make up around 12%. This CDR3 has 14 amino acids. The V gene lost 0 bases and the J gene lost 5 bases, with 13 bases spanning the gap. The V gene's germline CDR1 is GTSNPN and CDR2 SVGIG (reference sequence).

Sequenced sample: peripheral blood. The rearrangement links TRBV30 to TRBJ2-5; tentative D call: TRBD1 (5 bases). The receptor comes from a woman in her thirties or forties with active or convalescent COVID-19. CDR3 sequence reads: CAWSVPSRDETQYF. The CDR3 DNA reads TGTGCCTGGAGTGTCCCGAGCAGGGATGAGACCCAGTACTTC. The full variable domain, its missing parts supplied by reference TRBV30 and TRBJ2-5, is SQTIHQWPATLVQPVGSPLSLECTVEGTSNPNLYWYRQAAGRGLQLLFYSVGIGQISSEVPQNLSASRPQDRQFILSSKKLLLSDSGFYLCAWSVPSRDETQYFGPGTRLLVL.